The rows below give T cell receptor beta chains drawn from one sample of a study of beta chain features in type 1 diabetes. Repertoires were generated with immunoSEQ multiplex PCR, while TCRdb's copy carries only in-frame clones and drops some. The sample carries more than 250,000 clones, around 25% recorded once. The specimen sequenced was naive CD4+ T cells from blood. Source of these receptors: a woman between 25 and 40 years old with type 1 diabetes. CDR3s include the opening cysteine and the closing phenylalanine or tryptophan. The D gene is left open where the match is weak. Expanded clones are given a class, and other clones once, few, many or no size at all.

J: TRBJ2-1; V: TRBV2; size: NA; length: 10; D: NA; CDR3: CAAHWEEQFF; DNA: TGTGCCGCCCATTGGGAGGAGCAGTTCTTC
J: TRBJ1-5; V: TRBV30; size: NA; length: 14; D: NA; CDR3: CAWRPGHNDQPQHF; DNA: TGTGCCTGGAGACCGGGACACAACGATCAGCCCCAGCATTTT
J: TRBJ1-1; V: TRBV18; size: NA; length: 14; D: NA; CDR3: CASSPGEGLDGAFF; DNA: TGTGCCAGCTCACCGGGGGAGGGACTCGATGGAGCTTTCTTT
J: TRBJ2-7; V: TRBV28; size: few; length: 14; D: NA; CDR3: CASRRSGPLGEQYF; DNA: TGTGCCAGCAGACGATCTGGGCCCCTTGGCGAGCAGTACTTC
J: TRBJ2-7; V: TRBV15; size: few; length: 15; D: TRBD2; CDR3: CATSRAGTSGYEQYF; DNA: TGTGCCACCAGCAGAGCCGGGACTAGCGGTTACGAGCAGTACTTC
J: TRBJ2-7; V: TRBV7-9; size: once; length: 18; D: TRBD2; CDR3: CASSFRGQVGLGGYEQYF; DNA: TGTGCCAGCAGCTTTCGAGGGCAGGTGGGACTAGGGGGATACGAGCAGTACTTC
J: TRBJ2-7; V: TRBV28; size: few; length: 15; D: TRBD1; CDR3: CASRTYPSGGVEQYF; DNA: TGTGCCAGCAGAACTTACCCTTCAGGGGGCGTCGAGCAGTACTTC
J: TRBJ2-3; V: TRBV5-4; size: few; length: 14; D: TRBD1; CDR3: CASRFGQGTDTQYF; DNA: TGTGCCAGCAGATTCGGACAGGGCACAGATACGCAGTATTTT
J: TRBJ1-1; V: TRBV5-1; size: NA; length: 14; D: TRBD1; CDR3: CASYRGTGNTEAFF; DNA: TGCGCCAGTTACAGGGGAACGGGGAACACTGAAGCTTTCTTT
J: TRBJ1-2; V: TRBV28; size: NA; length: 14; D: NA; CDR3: CASSSAGQNYGYTF; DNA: TGTGCCAGCAGTTCCGCGGGCCAGAACTATGGCTACACCTTC
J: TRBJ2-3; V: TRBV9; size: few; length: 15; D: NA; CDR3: CASATEPTWADTQYF; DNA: TGTGCCAGCGCGACAGAGCCAACATGGGCAGATACGCAGTATTTT
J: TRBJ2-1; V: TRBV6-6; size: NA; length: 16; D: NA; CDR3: CASSVTDGHSYNEQFF; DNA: TGTGCCAGCAGCGTCACCGACGGACACTCCTACAATGAGCAGTTCTTC
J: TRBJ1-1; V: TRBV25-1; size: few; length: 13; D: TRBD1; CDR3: CASSGQGAAEAFF; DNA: TGTGCCAGCAGCGGACAGGGGGCCGCTGAAGCTTTCTTT
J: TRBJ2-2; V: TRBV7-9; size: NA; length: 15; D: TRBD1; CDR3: CASSPEGQDSGELFF; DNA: TGTGCCAGCAGCCCTGAAGGACAGGACTCCGGGGAGCTGTTTTTT
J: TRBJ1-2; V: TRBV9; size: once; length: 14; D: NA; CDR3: CASSVDPGNYGYTF; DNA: TGTGCCAGCAGCGTAGACCCCGGGAACTATGGCTACACCTTC
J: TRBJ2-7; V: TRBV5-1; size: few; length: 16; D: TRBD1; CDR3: CASITGPGQGAYEQYF; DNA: TGCGCCAGCATCACCGGACCGGGACAGGGGGCCTACGAGCAGTACTTC
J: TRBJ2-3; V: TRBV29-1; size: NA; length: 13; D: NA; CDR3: CSVFGQAQDTQYF; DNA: TGCAGCGTTTTCGGTCAGGCACAAGATACGCAGTATTTT
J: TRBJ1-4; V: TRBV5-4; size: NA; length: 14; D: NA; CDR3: CASRLMGAGEKLFF; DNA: TGTGCCAGCCGCCTTATGGGGGCTGGGGAAAAACTGTTTTTT
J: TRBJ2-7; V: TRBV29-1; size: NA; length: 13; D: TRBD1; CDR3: CSVGTGGTYEQYF; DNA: TGCAGCGTTGGTACAGGGGGGACCTACGAGCAGTACTTC
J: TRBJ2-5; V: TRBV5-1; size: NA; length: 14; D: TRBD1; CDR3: CASSLGQGGETQYF; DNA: TGCGCCAGCAGCTTAGGACAGGGTGGAGAGACCCAGTACTTC
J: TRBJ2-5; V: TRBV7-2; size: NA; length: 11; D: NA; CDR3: CASSLRVTQYF; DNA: TGTGCCAGCAGCTTAAGAGTGACCCAGTACTTC
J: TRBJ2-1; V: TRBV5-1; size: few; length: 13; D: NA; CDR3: CASSWGGDLEQFF; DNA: TGCGCCAGCAGCTGGGGCGGGGATTTGGAGCAGTTCTTC
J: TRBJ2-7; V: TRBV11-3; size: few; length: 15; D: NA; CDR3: CASSPSFPSSYEQYF; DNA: TGTGCCAGCAGCCCCTCCTTCCCCAGCTCCTACGAGCAGTACTTC
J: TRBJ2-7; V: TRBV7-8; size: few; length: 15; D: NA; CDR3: CASSLARVSSYEQYF; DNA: TGTGCCAGCAGCTTGGCCAGGGTTAGCTCCTACGAGCAGTACTTC